This T cell receptor (beta chain) was documented in a study of T cell responses to AZD1222 COVID-19 vaccine (dated by TCRdb to the early 2020s). About the study as a whole: A total of about 230 trial participants underwent TCR sequencing, of whom roughly 210 received two doses of AZD1222 and about 25 received two doses of the MenACWY control vaccine. Trial participants were enrolled by age into 18-55, 56-69 and 70-plus year subgroups, with 148, 28 and 57 TCR-sequenced participants respectively.

The paper as a whole reports these results and caveats: In the small 56-69-year group, the increase in depth fell short of significance, most likely because of low power. Conclusions about previously exposed vaccinees were limited because only a handful of AZD1222 recipients were SARS-CoV-2 seropositive at baseline. The vaccine-associated CD4 TCRs covered the entire spike protein, and the dominant responses fell in regions 160-218 and 743-854. A significant rise in spike-specific TCR breadth and depth was observed after two AZD1222 doses relative to day 0 and relative to MenACWY recipients. Because no day 14 peak-response samples were available, repertoires were characterized only after the peak T cell response. Participants were mostly white British, with more females than males. The authors suggested clonal diversity may have been underestimated. Reportedly, close to half of the unique spike-specific TCRs recognized epitopes lying outside the regions that are mutated in the B.1.351 and B.1.1.7 variants.

The CDR3 regions of human TCRbeta chains were analyzed by immunosequencing. Turning to the authors' computational methods: TCRs in the repertoires were compared against a reference library of SARS-CoV-2-specific TCRs that had been generated with the MIRA antigen-specificity platform. Breadth was defined as the fraction of unique TCRs that were SARS-CoV-2-associated. Depth was defined as the fraction of total T cells that were SARS-CoV-2-associated. Using the MIRA data, each spike-specific TCR was assigned both to the spike region to which the TCR was reactive and to a CD4 or CD8 class. Log10-transformed breadth and depth values were compared by one-way ANOVA with Sidak's multiple comparisons tests. What TCRdb holds here is the immuneACCESS table cut down to in-frame rearrangements. Part of the clones is not present; checked against another copy, under half of the missing clones reflect an unresolved V gene, and the others are unexplained. V and J calls and clone size come straight from that table; D and trimming were deduced from the DNA. The sample includes approximately 60,000 clones, with around nine tenths observed a single time. About 7% of the sample is taken by the ten largest.

Via the germline V gene (reference sequence), CDR1 is LNHNV and CDR2 YYDKDF. The CDR3 starts with the cysteine, ends with the phenylalanine, and has 14 residues. Only the CDR3 region is kept as DNA, spanning 42 bases read in frame from base 1. V is shortened by 1 base, J by 0 bases, and the region joining them spans 6 bases. As for this clone: The antigen it binds to is not known. No base qualities exist here, and no much larger clone lies one base off it.

This specimen's time point label, interpreted: about 28 days (+/-7) after the second vaccine dose. Because spike-specific TCR depth and breadth did not differ between the two schedules, AZD1222 recipients who got a second dose at roughly 4 weeks were pooled with those who got a second dose at roughly 12 weeks. Samples from vaccinated people were obtained from the UK trials COV001 and COV002, which included a single-blind randomized controlled phase 2/3 trial of AZD1222 (ChAdOx1 nCoV-19) in healthy adults. For TCRbeta chain sequencing, PBMC samples were collected from trial participants at day 0 and at day 28 after the second dose.

The sample consisted of peripheral blood, taken 28 days after the second AZD1222 dose. The receptor comes from an adult who received the AZD1222 COVID-19 vaccine. Recombination joined TRBV15 with TRBJ1-1; possibly the D gene is TRBD1, per 5 matching bases. CDR3 protein: CATSRGQLNTEAFF. The sequenced DNA is TGTGCCACCAGCAGAGGACAGCTGAACACTGAAGCTTTCTTT.